This T cell receptor beta chain emerged from a study of CD8+ T cells in alopecia areata. Treatment defined: oral pan-JAK inhibitor, 5-10 mg twice daily. Study-level findings and limits: Lesional scalp exceeded normal scalp in clonality, especially in alopecia totalis/universalis. Numerous clones, expanded in lesions, remained in scalp and blood during tofacitinib.

About this clone itself: Its specificity is not known.

The sequencing template was cDNA reverse transcribed from extracted RNA. Repertoires were generated with immunoSEQ multiplex PCR, while TCRdb's copy carries only in-frame clones and drops some. The repertoire holds 110,000 or so clones, with 56% as singletons. V lost 4 bases and J 2 bases, leaving 13 bases between the germline ends. CDR1 SGHDT and CDR2 YYEEEE come from the germline V gene. The CDR3 length is 15 residues. This sequence was found in a human donor with alopecia areata. The chain combines TRBV5-6 with TRBJ2-1; D may be TRBD1 (5 bases). Here the sequenced sample was CD4+ T cells sorted from blood, taken at week 24, from a patient treated with tofacitinib. CDR3 DNA sequence: TGTGCCAGCAGCCGCTCGTTGACAGCCTACAATGAGCAGTTCTTC. Residues: CASSRSLTAYNEQFF.